A selection of T cell receptor beta chains follows, all from one sample in a study of T-cell reconstitution after alpha-beta-depleted transplantation in children. TCRdb reanalysed the PCR reads using MiXCR and keeps one entry per CDR3 protein. In the table there are 250,000 to 300,000 distinct CDR3 sequences, more than 9% of which are singletons. The source material was peripheral blood, sampled 180 days after TCRalphabeta/CD19-depleted stem cell transplant. All receptors derive from a male patient aged 2 to 9 who had a stem cell transplant for chronic granulomatous disease, so the T cells may come from the graft donor. Each CDR3 is given without its conserved first and last residue.

J	V	CDR3
TRBJ2-5	TRBV6-1	ASSPRDRGETQY
TRBJ1-5	TRBV20-1	SAIPGPERYYQPQH
TRBJ2-5	TRBV5-1	ASSPIDRGQETQY
TRBJ2-7	TRBV6-2/TRBV6-3	ASSLIGQRYEQY
TRBJ1-5	TRBV23-1	ASSQDPNSNQPQH
TRBJ1-6	TRBV7-2	ASSSRDANSPLH
TRBJ1-1	TRBV20-1	SARDQTGAANTEAF
TRBJ2-3	TRBV11-2	ASSLSISGAGNTQY
TRBJ1-2	TRBV14	ASSQEGRSYGYT
TRBJ1-1	TRBV20-1	SAPPEGSQAF
TRBJ2-2	TRBV20-1	SASRGGAGELF
TRBJ1-3	TRBV2	ASRVDGFSGNTIY
TRBJ2-5	TRBV20-1	SARRLAGGGETQY
TRBJ2-7	TRBV27	ASSLADPLVEQY
TRBJ2-1	TRBV11-2	ASSLVLSAEQF
TRBJ2-1	TRBV29-1	SVEDSGGFGSGYEQF
TRBJ2-6	TRBV12-3/TRBV12-4	ASSIRSGTGTSGANVLT
TRBJ2-3	TRBV29-1	SVEDPMLGVDTQY
TRBJ2-6	TRBV20-1	SARNTGQVFSGANVLT
TRBJ2-3	TRBV29-1	SVEKGQGANTQY
TRBJ1-5	TRBV20-1	SARLGGQSNQPQH
TRBJ2-3	TRBV4-3	ASSQVALGDTQY
TRBJ2-7	TRBV30	AWAGTGTFYEQY
TRBJ2-7	TRBV7-3	ASSFTEWGGPFYEQY
TRBJ2-7	TRBV20-1	RVGTPSEQY
TRBJ2-5	TRBV15	ATSRDPAGQETQY
TRBJ2-5	TRBV19	ASSIGLAGGETQY
TRBJ2-7	TRBV7-9	ASSLSRGRSHEQY
TRBJ1-1	TRBV20-1	SARQGLGNTEAF
TRBJ2-4	TRBV20-1	SANQGTGKNIQY
TRBJ1-2	TRBV5-1	ASSLGQGAPGYT
TRBJ2-3	TRBV5-1	ASSPGLAGVTSTDTQY
TRBJ1-2	TRBV5-1	ASSFNGANYGYT
TRBJ1-6	TRBV7-9	ASSLALGYNSPLH
TRBJ2-1	TRBV7-2	ASSLRYRLDEQF
TRBJ2-3	TRBV2	ASSPVSRITDTQY
TRBJ2-7	TRBV20-1	SARESVGKGQY
TRBJ1-3	TRBV7-9	ASSSTGVGNTIY
TRBJ2-1	TRBV15	ATSRDPTVDEQF
TRBJ2-3	TRBV3-1	ASSLRTSGRADTQY
TRBJ2-1	TRBV18	ASSYAPGQGAMRSYNEQF
TRBJ2-7	TRBV19	ASSISGTVYEQY
TRBJ2-2	TRBV4-3	ASSQTPGTGTGELF
TRBJ2-1	TRBV7-2	ASSRDRGHNEQF
TRBJ2-7	TRBV20-1	SALRPNGYEQY
TRBJ1-1	TRBV19	ASAHVSGARTEAF
TRBJ2-3	TRBV13	ASSLLHSPDTQY
TRBJ2-1	TRBV27	ASSPGPPNGQF
TRBJ1-6	TRBV25-1	ASSADSGNSPLH
TRBJ2-7	TRBV12-3/TRBV12-4	ATSTGKVYEQY
TRBJ2-5	TRBV6-4	ASSSAMDRQETQY